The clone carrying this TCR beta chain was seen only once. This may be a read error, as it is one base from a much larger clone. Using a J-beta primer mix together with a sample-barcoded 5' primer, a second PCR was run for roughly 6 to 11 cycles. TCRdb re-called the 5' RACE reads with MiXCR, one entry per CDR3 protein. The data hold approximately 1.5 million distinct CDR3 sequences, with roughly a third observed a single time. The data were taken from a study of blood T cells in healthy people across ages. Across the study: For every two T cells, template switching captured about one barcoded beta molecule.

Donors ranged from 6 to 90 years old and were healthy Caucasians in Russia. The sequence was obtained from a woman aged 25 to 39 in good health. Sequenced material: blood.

CDR3 DNA: TGCAGTGCTAGGCCCAAGAGGGGTCAGCCCCGGCATTTT. This gives the protein CSARPKRGQPRHF. The V and J genes are TRBV20-1 and TRBJ1-5, with D perhaps matching TRBD1 (5 bases). This CDR3 region has 13 residues. Germline V CDR1 and CDR2: DFQATT, SNEGSKA (reference sequence).